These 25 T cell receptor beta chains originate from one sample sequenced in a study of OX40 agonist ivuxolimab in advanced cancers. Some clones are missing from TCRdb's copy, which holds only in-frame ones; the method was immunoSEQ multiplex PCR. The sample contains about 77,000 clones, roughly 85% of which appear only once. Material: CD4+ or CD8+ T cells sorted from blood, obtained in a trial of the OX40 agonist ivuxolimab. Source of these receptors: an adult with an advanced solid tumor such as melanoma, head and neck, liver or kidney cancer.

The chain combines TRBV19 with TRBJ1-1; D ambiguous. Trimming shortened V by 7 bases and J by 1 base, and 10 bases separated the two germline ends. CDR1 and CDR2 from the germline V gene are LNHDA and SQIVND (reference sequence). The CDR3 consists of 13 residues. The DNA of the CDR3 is TGTGCCAGTACTCGTGTAGCGAACACTGAAGCTTTCTTT. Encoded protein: CASTRVANTEAFF.

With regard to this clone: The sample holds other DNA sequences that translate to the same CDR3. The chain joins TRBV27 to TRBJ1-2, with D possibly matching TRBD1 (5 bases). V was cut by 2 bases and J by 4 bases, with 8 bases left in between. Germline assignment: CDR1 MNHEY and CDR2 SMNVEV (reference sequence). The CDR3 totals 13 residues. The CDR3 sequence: CASSLRGSYGYTF. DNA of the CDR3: TGTGCCAGCAGTTTACGGGGGAGCTATGGCTACACCTTC.

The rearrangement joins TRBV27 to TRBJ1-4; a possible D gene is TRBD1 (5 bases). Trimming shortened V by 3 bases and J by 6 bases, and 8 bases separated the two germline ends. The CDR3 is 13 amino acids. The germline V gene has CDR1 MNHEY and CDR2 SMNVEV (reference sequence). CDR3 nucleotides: TGTGCCAGCAGTTTTTCAGGGTATGAAAAACTGTTTTTT. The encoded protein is CASSFSGYEKLFF.

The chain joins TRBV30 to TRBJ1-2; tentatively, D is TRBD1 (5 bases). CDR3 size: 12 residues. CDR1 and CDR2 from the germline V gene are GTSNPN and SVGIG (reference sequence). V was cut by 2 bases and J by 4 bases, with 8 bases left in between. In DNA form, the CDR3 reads TGTGCCTGGAGTTTAGGGGCCTATGGCTACACCTTC. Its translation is CAWSLGAYGYTF.

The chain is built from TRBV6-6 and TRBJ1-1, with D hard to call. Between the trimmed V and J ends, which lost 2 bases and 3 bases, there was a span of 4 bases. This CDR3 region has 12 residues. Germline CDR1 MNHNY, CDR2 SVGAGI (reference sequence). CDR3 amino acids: CASSYADTEAFF. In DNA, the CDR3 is TGTGCCAGCAGTTACGCCGACACTGAAGCTTTCTTT.

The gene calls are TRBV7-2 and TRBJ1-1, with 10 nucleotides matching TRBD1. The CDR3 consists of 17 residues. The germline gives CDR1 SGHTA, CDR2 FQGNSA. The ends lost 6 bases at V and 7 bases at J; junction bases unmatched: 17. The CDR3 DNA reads TGTGCCAGCAGTATACCCAGACAGGGGGCGACTTTTCTTGAAGCTTTCTTT. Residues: CASSIPRQGATFLEAFF.

The DNA for the CDR3 is TGTGCCAGCAGTGTCCTCGGGAGGGTGGACACCGGGGAGCTGTTTTTT. It encodes CASSVLGRVDTGELFF. The chain links TRBV2 to TRBJ2-2, with 8 nucleotides matching TRBD2. Germline V CDR1 and CDR2: SNHLY, FYNNEI. The CDR3 covers 16 residues. After removal of 4 bases from V and 3 bases from J, the junction contained 7 bases not matched to a gene.

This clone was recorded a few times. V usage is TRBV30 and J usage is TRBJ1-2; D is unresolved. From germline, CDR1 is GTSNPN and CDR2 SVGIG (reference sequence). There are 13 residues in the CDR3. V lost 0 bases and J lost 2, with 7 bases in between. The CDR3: CAWSVDGNYGYTF. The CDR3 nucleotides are TGTGCCTGGAGTGTAGACGGAAACTATGGCTACACCTTC.

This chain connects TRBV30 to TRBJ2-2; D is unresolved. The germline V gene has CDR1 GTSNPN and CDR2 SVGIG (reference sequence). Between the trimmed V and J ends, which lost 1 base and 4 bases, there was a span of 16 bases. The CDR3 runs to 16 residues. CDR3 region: CAWSGYRARGTGELFF. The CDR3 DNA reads TGTGCCTGGAGTGGATACCGGGCGAGAGGCACCGGGGAGCTGTTTTTT.

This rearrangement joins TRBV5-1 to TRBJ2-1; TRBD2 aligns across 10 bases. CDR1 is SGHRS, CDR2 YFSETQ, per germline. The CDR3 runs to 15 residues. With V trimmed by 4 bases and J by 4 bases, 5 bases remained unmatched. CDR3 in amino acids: CASSSGGARYNEQFF. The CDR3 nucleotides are TGCGCCAGCAGCAGCGGGGGGGCAAGGTACAATGAGCAGTTCTTC.

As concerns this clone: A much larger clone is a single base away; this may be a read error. In DNA form, the CDR3 reads TGTGCCAGCAGTAACTCCTACGAGCAGTACTTC. It translates to CASSNSYEQYF. The chain joins TRBV6-1 to TRBJ2-7; no firm D call. Germline V gene data show CDR1 as MNHNS and CDR2 as SASEGT. V was clipped by 5 bases and J by 0 bases, with 2 bases between them. This CDR3 comprises 11 residues.

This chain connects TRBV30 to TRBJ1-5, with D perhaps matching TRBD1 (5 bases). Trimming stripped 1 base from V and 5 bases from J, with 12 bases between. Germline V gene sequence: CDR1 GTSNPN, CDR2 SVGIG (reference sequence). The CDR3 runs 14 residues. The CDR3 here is CAWSGTGRYQPQHF. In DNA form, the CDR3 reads TGTGCCTGGAGTGGCACAGGACGCTATCAGCCCCAGCATTTT. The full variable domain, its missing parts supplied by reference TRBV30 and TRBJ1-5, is SQTIHQWPATLVQPVGSPLSLECTVEGTSNPNLYWYRQAAGRGLQLLFYSVGIGQISSEVPQNLSASRPQDRQFILSSKKLLLSDSGFYLCAWSGTGRYQPQHFGDGTRLSIL.

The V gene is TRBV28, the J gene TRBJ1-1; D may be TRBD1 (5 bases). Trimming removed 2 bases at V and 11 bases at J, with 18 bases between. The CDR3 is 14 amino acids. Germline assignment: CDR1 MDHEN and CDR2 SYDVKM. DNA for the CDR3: TGTGCCAGCAGTTTAGCAGGGAGCACCCAAGCGGCTTTCTTT. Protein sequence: CASSLAGSTQAAFF.

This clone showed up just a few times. Here the CDR3 DNA reads TGTGCCAGTAGCACATGGCGGGGGGGCCGGGAGACCCAGTACTTC. The encoded protein is CASSTWRGGRETQYF. This sequence joins TRBV19 and TRBJ2-5, with 9 bases matching TRBD2. V was clipped by 6 bases and J by 5 bases; unmatched bases: 10. Germline-derived CDR1 and CDR2 are LNHDA and SQIVND (reference sequence). CDR3 length: 15 residues.

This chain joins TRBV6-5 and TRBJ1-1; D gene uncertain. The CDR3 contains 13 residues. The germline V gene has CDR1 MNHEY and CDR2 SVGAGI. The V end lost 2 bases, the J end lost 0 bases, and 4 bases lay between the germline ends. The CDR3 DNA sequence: TGTGCCAGCAGTTACACAGTGAACACTGAAGCTTTCTTT. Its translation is CASSYTVNTEAFF.

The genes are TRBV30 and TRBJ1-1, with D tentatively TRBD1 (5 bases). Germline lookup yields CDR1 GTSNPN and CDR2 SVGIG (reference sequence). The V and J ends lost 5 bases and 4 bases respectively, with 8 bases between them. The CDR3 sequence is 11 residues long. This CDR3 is CAWAGFTEAFF. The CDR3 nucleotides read TGTGCCTGGGCAGGGTTCACTGAAGCTTTCTTT.

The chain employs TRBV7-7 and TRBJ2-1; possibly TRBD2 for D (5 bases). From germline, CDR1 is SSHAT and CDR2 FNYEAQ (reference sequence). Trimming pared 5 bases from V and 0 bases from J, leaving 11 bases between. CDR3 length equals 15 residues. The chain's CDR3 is CASSELGSSYNEQFF. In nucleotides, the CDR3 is TGTGCCAGCAGCGAACTAGGGAGCTCCTACAATGAGCAGTTCTTC.

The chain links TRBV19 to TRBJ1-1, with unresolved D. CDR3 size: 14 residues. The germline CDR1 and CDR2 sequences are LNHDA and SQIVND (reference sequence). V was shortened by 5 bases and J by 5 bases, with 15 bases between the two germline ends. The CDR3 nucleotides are TGTGCCAGTAGTGCCCGGGATCCGGGGACTGAAGCTTTCTTT. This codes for CASSARDPGTEAFF.

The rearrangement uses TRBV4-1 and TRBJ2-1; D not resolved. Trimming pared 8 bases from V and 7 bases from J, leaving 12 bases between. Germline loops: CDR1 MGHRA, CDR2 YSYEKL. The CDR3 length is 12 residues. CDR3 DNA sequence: TGCGCCAGCGGCCGGCAGGCAAATGAGCAGTTCTTC. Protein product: CASGRQANEQFF.

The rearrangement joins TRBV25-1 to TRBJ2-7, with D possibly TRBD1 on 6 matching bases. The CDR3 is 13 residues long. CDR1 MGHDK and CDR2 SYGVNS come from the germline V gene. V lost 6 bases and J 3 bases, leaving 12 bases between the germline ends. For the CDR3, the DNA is TGTGCCAGCAGCCGGGACAACCACTACGAGCAGTACTTC. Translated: CASSRDNHYEQYF.

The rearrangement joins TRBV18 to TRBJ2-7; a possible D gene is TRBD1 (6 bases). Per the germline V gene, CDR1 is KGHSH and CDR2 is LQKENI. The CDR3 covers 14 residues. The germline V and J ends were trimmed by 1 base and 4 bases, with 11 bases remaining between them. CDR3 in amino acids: CASSPQAGEYEQYF. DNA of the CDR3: TGTGCCAGCTCACCACAGGCAGGGGAATACGAGCAGTACTTC.

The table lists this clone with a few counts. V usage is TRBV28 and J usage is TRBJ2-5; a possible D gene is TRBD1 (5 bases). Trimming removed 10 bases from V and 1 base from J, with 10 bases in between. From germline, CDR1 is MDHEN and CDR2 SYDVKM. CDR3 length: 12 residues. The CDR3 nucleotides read TGTGCCACAACAGGATTCCAAGAGACCCAGTACTTC. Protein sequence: CATTGFQETQYF.

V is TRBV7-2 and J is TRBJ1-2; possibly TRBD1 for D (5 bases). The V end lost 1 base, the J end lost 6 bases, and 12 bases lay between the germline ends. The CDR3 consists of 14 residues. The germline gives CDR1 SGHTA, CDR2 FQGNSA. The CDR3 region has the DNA TGTGCCAGCAGCTTAGGACAGTATAGGCATGGCTACACCTTC. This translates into CASSLGQYRHGYTF.

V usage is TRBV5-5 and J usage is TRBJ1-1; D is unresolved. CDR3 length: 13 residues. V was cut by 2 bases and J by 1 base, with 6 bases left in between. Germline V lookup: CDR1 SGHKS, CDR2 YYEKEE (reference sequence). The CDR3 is CASSFSGNTEAFF. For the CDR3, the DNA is TGTGCCAGCAGCTTCTCCGGGAACACTGAAGCTTTCTTT.

CDR3 in DNA: TGTGCCAGCAGCTTAGATCCGGGACAGGGGGCGAGTGGCTACACCTTC. Its protein product is CASSLDPGQGASGYTF. This chain joins TRBV7-2 and TRBJ1-2, with TRBD1 matching 12 bases. CDR3 size: 16 residues. Losses at the gene ends were 1 base for V and 7 bases for J; bases not matched to a gene: 7. Germline CDR1 is SGHTA and CDR2 is FQGNSA.